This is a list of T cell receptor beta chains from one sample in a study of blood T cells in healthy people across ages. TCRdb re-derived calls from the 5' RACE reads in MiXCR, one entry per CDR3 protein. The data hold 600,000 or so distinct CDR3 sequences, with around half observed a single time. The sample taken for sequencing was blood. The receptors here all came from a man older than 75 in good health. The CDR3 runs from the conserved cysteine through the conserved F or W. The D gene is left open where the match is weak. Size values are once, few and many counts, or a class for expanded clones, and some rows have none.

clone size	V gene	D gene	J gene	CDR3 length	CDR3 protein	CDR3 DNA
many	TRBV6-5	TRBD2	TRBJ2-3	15	CASSYSWGTKDTQYF	TGTGCCAGCAGTTACTCTTGGGGGACTAAAGATACGCAGTATTTT
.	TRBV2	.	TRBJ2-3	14	CASTPGTSGDTQYF	TGTGCCAGCACTCCAGGGACATCCGGGGATACGCAGTATTTT
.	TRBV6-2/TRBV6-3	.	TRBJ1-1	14	CASTPQVSNTEAFF	TGTGCCAGCACCCCACAGGTCTCGAACACTGAAGCTTTCTTT
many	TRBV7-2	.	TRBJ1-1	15	CASSLVRGQSAEAFF	TGTGCCAGCAGCTTAGTCCGGGGACAATCGGCTGAAGCTTTCTTT
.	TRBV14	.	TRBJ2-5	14	CASSPITGRETQYF	TGTGCCAGCAGCCCAATTACAGGGCGGGAGACCCAGTACTTC
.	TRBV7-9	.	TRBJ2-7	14	CASSLGYGTYEQYF	TGTGCCAGCAGCTTAGGATACGGGACCTACGAGCAGTACTTC
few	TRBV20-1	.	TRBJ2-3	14	CSGASQGIADTQYF	TGCAGTGGCGCGTCCCAGGGGATTGCAGATACGCAGTATTTT
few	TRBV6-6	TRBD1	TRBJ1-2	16	CASSSRTTGSGYGYTF	TGTGCCAGCAGTTCCCGAACGACAGGGAGTGGTTATGGCTACACCTTC
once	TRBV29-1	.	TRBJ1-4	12	CSLARGDGKLFF	TGCAGCTTAGCGAGGGGGGACGGAAAACTGTTTTTT
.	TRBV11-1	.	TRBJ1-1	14	CASSFVGGNTEAFF	TGTGCCAGCAGCTTCGTTGGAGGGAACACTGAAGCTTTCTTT
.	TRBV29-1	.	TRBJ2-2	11	CSVERTGELFF	TGCAGCGTTGAAAGGACCGGGGAGCTGTTTTTT
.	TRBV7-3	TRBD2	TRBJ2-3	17	CASSLRALAEITDTQYF	TGTGCCAGCAGCTTACGTGCCCTAGCGGAGATCACAGATACGCAGTATTTT
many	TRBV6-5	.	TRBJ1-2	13	CASRPGEGYGYTF	TGTGCCAGCAGGCCAGGGGAAGGCTATGGCTACACCTTC
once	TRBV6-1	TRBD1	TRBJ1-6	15	CASSKQGQGWSPLHF	TGTGCCAGCAGTAAACAGGGACAGGGGTGGTCACCCCTCCACTTT
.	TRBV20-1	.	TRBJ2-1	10	CSAPSGEQFF	TGCAGTGCTCCGTCCGGCGAGCAGTTCTTC
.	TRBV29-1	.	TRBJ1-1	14	CSVCRGRENTEAFF	TGCAGCGTCTGCAGGGGAAGGGAGAACACTGAAGCTTTCTTT
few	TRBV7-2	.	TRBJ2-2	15	CASSLARGNTGELFF	TGTGCCAGCAGCTTAGCGAGAGGGAACACCGGGGAGCTGTTTTTT
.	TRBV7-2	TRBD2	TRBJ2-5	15	CASSSREDRRETQYF	TGTGCCAGCAGCTCCCGGGAGGACCGGAGGGAGACCCAGTACTTC
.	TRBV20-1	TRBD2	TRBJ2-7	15	CSARDLTSFYYEQYF	TGCAGTGCTAGAGACTTGACTAGCTTTTACTACGAGCAGTACTTC
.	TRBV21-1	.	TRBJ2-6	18	CASSKGLADKSGANVLTF	TGTGCCAGCAGCAAAGGACTAGCGGATAAATCTGGGGCCAACGTCCTGACTTTC
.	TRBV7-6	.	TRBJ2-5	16	CASSSRRTGRGETQYF	TGTGCCAGCAGCTCTAGGCGGACTGGAAGGGGAGAGACCCAGTACTTC
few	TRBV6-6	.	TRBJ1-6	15	CASSYYSGRGSPLHF	TGTGCCAGCAGTTACTATTCGGGGAGAGGTTCACCCCTCCACTTT
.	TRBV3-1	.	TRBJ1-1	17	CASSQGAPAGTNTEAFF	TGTGCCAGCAGCCAAGGGGCCCCGGCAGGAACGAACACTGAAGCTTTCTTT
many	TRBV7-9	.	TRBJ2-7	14	CASSPSRLGREQYF	TGTGCCAGCAGCCCCTCTAGACTGGGGAGGGAGCAGTACTTC
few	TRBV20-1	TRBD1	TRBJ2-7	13	CSAGTGGIYEQYF	TGCAGTGCCGGGACAGGGGGCATTTACGAGCAGTACTTC
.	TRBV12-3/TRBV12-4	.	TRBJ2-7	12	CASSQGQLEQYF	TGTGCCAGCAGTCAGGGGCAGCTTGAGCAGTACTTC
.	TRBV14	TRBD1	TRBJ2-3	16	CASSLTWDRTTDTQYF	TGTGCCAGCAGCCTCACCTGGGACAGGACCACAGATACGCAGTATTTT
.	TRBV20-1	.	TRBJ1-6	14	CSARIPGVNSPLHF	TGCAGTGCTCGTATTCCAGGGGTCAATTCACCCCTCCACTTT
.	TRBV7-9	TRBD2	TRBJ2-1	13	CASSFSGMDEQFF	TGTGCCAGCAGCTTTAGCGGGATGGATGAGCAGTTCTTC
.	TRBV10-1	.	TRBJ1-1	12	CASSDPGREAFF	TGCGCCAGCAGTGATCCGGGACGAGAAGCTTTCTTT
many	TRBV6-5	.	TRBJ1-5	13	CASTPPHQWPQHF	TGTGCCAGCACGCCCCCCCATCAATGGCCCCAGCATTTT
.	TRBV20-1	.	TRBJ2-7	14	CSAGIGRDGGEQYF	TGCAGTGCTGGGATCGGACGGGACGGGGGCGAGCAGTACTTC
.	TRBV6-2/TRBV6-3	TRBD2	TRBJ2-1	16	CASSYGMIAGYNEQFF	TGTGCCAGCAGTTACGGGATGATAGCGGGATACAATGAGCAGTTCTTC
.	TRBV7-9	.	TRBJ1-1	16	CASSLGVVRLGAEAFF	TGTGCCAGCAGCCTAGGGGTAGTCAGGCTTGGGGCTGAAGCTTTCTTT
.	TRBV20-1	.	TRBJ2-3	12	CSAVAQTDTQYF	TGCAGTGCCGTCGCCCAAACAGATACGCAGTATTTT
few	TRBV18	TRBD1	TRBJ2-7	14	CASSPQTGDGEQYF	TGTGCCAGCTCACCTCAGACAGGGGATGGCGAGCAGTACTTC
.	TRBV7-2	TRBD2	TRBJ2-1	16	CASSLLGLAGNNEQFF	TGTGCCAGCAGCTTACTAGGTCTAGCGGGGAACAATGAGCAGTTCTTC
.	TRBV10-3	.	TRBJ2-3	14	CAISVVRSTGTQYF	TGTGCCATCAGTGTAGTCAGAAGCACAGGTACGCAGTATTTT
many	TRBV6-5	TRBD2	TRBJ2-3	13	CASGREYTDTQYF	TGTGCCAGCGGGCGGGAGTACACAGATACGCAGTATTTT
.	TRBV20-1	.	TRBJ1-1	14	CSARGPGVNTEAFF	TGCAGTGCTAGAGGGCCGGGGGTAAACACTGAAGCTTTCTTT
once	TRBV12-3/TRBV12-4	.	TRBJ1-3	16	CASSRLTRMTGNTIYF	TGTGCCAGCAGTAGGCTCACCAGGATGACTGGAAACACCATATATTTT
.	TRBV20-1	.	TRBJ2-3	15	CSASEADPGTDTQYF	TGCAGTGCTAGTGAAGCGGACCCTGGCACAGATACGCAGTATTTT
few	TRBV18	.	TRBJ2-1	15	CASSPPALPYNEQFF	TGTGCCAGCTCACCACCGGCTCTGCCCTACAATGAGCAGTTCTTC